Below are 18 T cell receptor beta chains sequenced from a single sample in a study of identical twins. TCRdb independently ran MiXCR on the 5' RACE reads; one entry per CDR3 protein. The data contain approximately 670,000 distinct CDR3 sequences, roughly 6% of them singletons. Sequenced: naive T cells sorted from blood. These receptors were taken from a man between 18 and 35 years old in good health.

This sequence joins TRBV5-1 and TRBJ2-3; D assignment may be TRBD1 or TRBD2 (5 bases each). CDR1 and CDR2 from the germline V gene are SGHRS and YFSETQ. CDR3 size: 15 residues. The V end lost 0 bases, the J end lost 5 bases, and 13 bases lay between the germline ends. This chain's CDR3 is CASSLERGAGDTQYF. Here the CDR3 DNA reads TGCGCCAGCAGCTTGGAGAGGGGCGCCGGAGATACGCAGTATTTT.

This clonotype came up a few times. The chain is built from TRBV5-1 and TRBJ2-5; D is uncertain. Trimming left V 0 bases short and J 1 base short, with 10 bases between. The CDR3 is 15 amino acids. Germline V lookup: CDR1 SGHRS, CDR2 YFSETQ. CDR3 nucleotide sequence: TGCGCCAGCAGCTTGGACCCTGGGATCCAAGAGACCCAGTACTTC. This sequence encodes CASSLDPGIQETQYF.

This clonotype has at least ten counts. The V call is TRBV29-1, the J call TRBJ2-1; D is undetermined. CDR3 length equals 10 residues. CDR1 is SQVTM, CDR2 ANQGSEA, per germline. The V end was cut by 3 bases, the J end by 12 bases, with 9 bases between. CDR3: CSVEGRGQFF. CDR3 DNA sequence: TGCAGCGTTGAGGGTCGAGGGCAGTTCTTC.

The chain is built from TRBV5-1 and TRBJ2-7; 9 bases agree with TRBD2. The CDR3 runs 14 residues. The germline CDR1 and CDR2 sequences are SGHRS and YFSETQ. The J segment lost 6 bases and the V segment lost 0 bases, leaving 4 bases of the junction unmatched. The CDR3 region is CASSLVSGSFEQYV. For the CDR3, the DNA is TGCGCCAGCAGCTTGGTTAGCGGGAGTTTCGAGCAGTACGTC.

This sequence joins TRBV5-1 and TRBJ2-1, with 13 bases that match TRBD2. V shed 2 bases, J shed 12 bases, and the junction held 8 bases outside the gene matches. Germline V gene sequence: CDR1 SGHRS, CDR2 YFSETQ. The CDR3 is 15 residues long. DNA for the CDR3: TGCGCCAGCAGCTTACTAGCGGGAGGGACAAGGGGGCAGTTCTTC. Translated: CASSLLAGGTRGQFF.

A few counts support this clonotype. The chain combines TRBV5-1 with TRBJ1-2, with 11 bases that match TRBD1. V lost 3 bases, J lost 2 bases, and 3 bases stayed unmatched. This CDR3 region has 15 residues. Germline V gene sequence: CDR1 SGHRS, CDR2 YFSETQ. CDR3 DNA sequence: TGCGCCAGCAGCTGGGGGACAGGGGGGAACTATGGCTACACCTTC. This encodes CASSWGTGGNYGYTF.

This clonotype occurred many times. V gene TRBV27 combines with J gene TRBJ2-1, with TRBD2 identical over 9 bases. The germline CDR1 and CDR2 sequences are MNHEY and SMNVEV (reference sequence). The CDR3 extends over 15 amino acids. J was trimmed by 8 bases and V by 5 bases; bases with no gene match: 10. The CDR3 bases are TGTGCCAGCAGTCCACTTAGCGGGGGTCGCGATGAGCAGTTCTTC. The encoded protein is CASSPLSGGRDEQFF.

This clonotype was detected a few times. This chain uses TRBV2 with TRBJ1-2; D remains ambiguous. The length of the CDR3 is 12 residues. V was cut by 0 bases and J by 8 bases, with 7 bases left in between. From germline, CDR1 is SNHLY and CDR2 FYNNEI. The chain's CDR3 is CASSEAPGGYTF. In nucleotides, the CDR3 is TGTGCCAGCAGTGAAGCACCCGGCGGCTACACCTTC.

This clonotype has a single count. The chain joins TRBV7-3 to TRBJ2-1, with 9 bases identical to TRBD2. This CDR3 region has 17 residues. J was trimmed by 7 bases and V by 5 bases; bases with no gene match: 15. The germline V gene encodes CDR1 SGHTA and CDR2 FQGTGA. CDR3 in amino acids: CASSPPRGAGGRNEQFF. The CDR3 DNA reads TGTGCCAGCAGCCCCCCCCGGGGAGCGGGAGGAAGGAATGAGCAGTTCTTC.

This clonotype came up many times. The genes are TRBV11-2 and TRBJ2-1, with D possibly being TRBD2 (5 bases). Per the germline V gene, CDR1 is SGHAT and CDR2 is FQNNGV. The CDR3 runs to 14 residues. Trimming took 7 bases from V and 9 from J, leaving 19 bases between them. The CDR3 here is CASNPGLSQTEQFF. CDR3 bases: TGTGCCAGCAACCCCGGACTTAGCCAAACTGAGCAGTTCTTC.

The sample holds many counts of this clonotype. The chain recombines TRBV28 with TRBJ2-7, with D possibly being TRBD1 (5 bases). In germline, CDR1 is MDHEN, CDR2 SYDVKM. This CDR3 is 13 amino acids long. Trimming cost V 2 bases and J 9 bases, with 14 bases left between them. CDR3 residues: CASSLVQEGVQYV. The CDR3 DNA follows: TGTGCCAGCAGTTTAGTCCAGGAAGGGGTGCAGTACGTC.

This clonotype was seen many times. The chain links TRBV12-3 or TRBV12-4 to TRBJ1-4, with 9 bases fitting TRBD1. After removal of 10 bases from V and 11 bases from J, the junction contained 11 bases not matched to a gene. This CDR3 has 13 residues. The CDR3 loop is CATGTGPGGKLFF. The CDR3 DNA follows: TGTGCCACCGGGACAGGGCCCGGAGGGAAACTGTTTTTT.

This clonotype was counted a few times. V and J are TRBV11-2 and TRBJ2-5; 13 bases are shared with TRBD2. CDR3 size: 18 residues. V lost 5 bases and J lost 5; bases outside the gene matches: 14. Germline-derived CDR1 and CDR2 are SGHAT and FQNNGV. CDR3 sequence: CASSPRTSGRDLGETQYF. DNA for the CDR3: TGTGCCAGCAGCCCTAGGACTAGCGGGAGAGACCTGGGCGAGACCCAGTACTTC.

This clonotype has a count of ten or more. This chain joins TRBV10-3 and TRBJ2-1; TRBD2 is a possible D gene (6 bases). The CDR3 is 15 amino acids. Trimming pared 0 bases from V and 2 bases from J, leaving 8 bases between. Looked up from germline, CDR1 is ENHRY and CDR2 is SYGVKD. Here the CDR3 reads CAISESGGTYNEQFF. In DNA form, the CDR3 reads TGTGCCATCAGTGAGTCGGGGGGAACCTACAATGAGCAGTTCTTC.

The chain joins TRBV5-5 to TRBJ1-3; maybe TRBD1 (6 bases). V was shortened by 4 bases and J by 0 bases, with 17 bases between the two germline ends. Germline CDR1 and CDR2: SGHKS and YYEKEE (reference sequence). The CDR3 has 17 residues. Here the CDR3 DNA reads TGTGCCAGCAGCCGGAGGATGACAGGCGACTCTGGAAACACCATATATTTT. Its translation is CASSRRMTGDSGNTIYF.

This chain joins TRBV6-5 and TRBJ1-2; D is perhaps TRBD1 (6 bases). The CDR3 spans 12 residues. Trimming shortened V by 6 bases and J by 8 bases, and 13 bases separated the two germline ends. The germline CDR1 and CDR2 sequences are MNHEY and SVGAGI. The CDR3 sequence is CASRQGVRGYTF. The CDR3 nucleotides read TGTGCCAGCAGACAGGGAGTAAGAGGCTACACCTTC.

Many counts were recorded for this clonotype. This chain joins TRBV12-3 or TRBV12-4 and TRBJ2-2; 7 bases align to TRBD1. Germline trimming cut 4 bases from V and 6 bases from J; bases unmatched to any gene: 8. This CDR3 has 15 residues. For the CDR3, the DNA is TGTGCCAGCAGTTCCGGGACAGATTCCTCCGGGGAGCTGTTTTTT. Encoded protein: CASSSGTDSSGELFF.

There are many counts of this clonotype. The chain employs TRBV12-3 or TRBV12-4 and TRBJ1-6, with D perhaps TRBD1 (5 bases). CDR3 size: 15 residues. Deletions cut 5 bases from V and 5 bases from J, with 13 bases between. The CDR3 DNA is TGTGCCAGCAGTCCATACGGGACGGATAATTCACCCCTCCACTTT. As protein: CASSPYGTDNSPLHF.